This T cell receptor (beta chain) was retrieved from a study of response to subunit inactivated influenza vaccine. This CDR3 is built from 13 residues. The germline V and J ends were trimmed by 5 bases and 7 bases, with 14 bases remaining between them. Germline values: CDR1 MNHNY, CDR2 SVGAGI (reference sequence). This clonotype was counted a few times. Its antigen is undetermined. TCRdb fed the RT-PCR reads into MiXCR, producing one record per CDR3 protein. This repertoire shows approximately 480,000 distinct CDR3 sequences, 11% found once; its top ten account for approximately 12%. Study outcomes and limitations: Authors suggested each seasonal influenza vaccination recruits few new T cells.

The rearrangement uses TRBV6-6 and TRBJ1-1; D is uncertain. The clonotype was recovered from a man between 50 and 59 years old who received an inactivated influenza vaccine. Specimen: PBMCs from blood, collected about 40 days after vaccination. For the CDR3, the DNA is TGTGCCAGCAGTACTCACAGCCTTAGTGAAGCTTTCTTT. Protein sequence: CASSTHSLSEAFF.